This is a list of T cell receptor beta chains from one sample in a study of blood T cell repertoires in COVID-19. TCRdb keeps only in-frame clones here, not all; method: immunoSEQ multiplex PCR. The sample yields about 170,000 clones, 85% to 90% seen once. The sequenced sample was peripheral blood. The receptors stem from a woman at least 80 years old in a cohort sampled during active or convalescent COVID-19. Both conserved end residues are part of each CDR3. D genes are given only for firm matches. Only part of the rows carry a size: once, few, many, or a class if the clone is expanded.

>once|NA|TRBJ2-3|TRBV3-1/TRBV3-2
CASSQVGAGSTDTQYF
TGTGCCAGCAGCCAAGTAGGCGCGGGCAGCACAGATACGCAGTATTTT
>NA|TRBD1|TRBJ1-2|TRBV6-4
CASSGQGYGVDGYTF
TGTGCCAGCAGTGGACAGGGGTACGGGGTGGATGGCTACACCTTC
>NA|TRBD1|TRBJ1-3|TRBV28
CASSGTGGWNTIYF
TGTGCCAGCAGTGGGACAGGGGGTTGGAACACCATATATTTT
>NA|TRBD1|TRBJ1-1|TRBV6-5
CASSFTGDTEAFF
TGTGCCAGCAGTTTTACAGGGGACACTGAAGCTTTCTTT
>NA|TRBD1|TRBJ1-5|TRBV20-1
CSASAAGTGGSNQPQHF
TGCAGTGCTAGTGCCGCCGGGACAGGGGGTTCCAATCAGCCCCAGCATTTT
>NA|NA|TRBJ2-1|TRBV19
CASSMASGSSYNEQFF
TGTGCCAGTAGTATGGCAAGCGGCAGTTCCTACAATGAGCAGTTCTTC
>NA|NA|TRBJ1-1|TRBV29-1
CSRRGGCTEAFF
TGCAGTCGGCGGGGGGGATGTACTGAAGCTTTCTTT
>NA|TRBD1|TRBJ1-1|TRBV5-1
CASSPLAGGRTEAFF
TGCGCCAGCAGCCCCCTGGCAGGGGGTAGGACTGAAGCTTTCTTT
>NA|NA|TRBJ2-3|TRBV7-8
CASSSTVTQYF
TGTGCCAGCAGCTCAACAGTTACGCAGTATTTT
>NA|NA|TRBJ2-6|TRBV2
CASSRNRAAGANVLTF
TGTGCCAGCTCCCGAAACAGGGCGGCTGGGGCCAACGTCCTGACTTTC
>NA|NA|TRBJ2-5|TRBV11-3
CASSLTTGSETQYF
TGTGCCAGCAGCTTAACTACAGGGTCTGAGACCCAGTACTTC
>NA|NA|TRBJ1-4|TRBV6-1
CASSEVPANEKLFF
TGTGCCAGCAGTGAAGTCCCGGCTAATGAAAAACTGTTTTTT
>NA|NA|TRBJ2-1|TRBV28
CASSRSGSYNEQFF
TGTGCCAGCAGCCGTAGCGGCTCCTACAATGAGCAGTTCTTC
>few|NA|TRBJ2-6|TRBV21-1
CASSKDRAGVSFSGANVLTF
TGTGCCAGCAGCAAAGATAGAGCGGGAGTAAGTTTTTCAGGGGCCAACGTCCTGACTTTC
>NA|TRBD1|TRBJ2-7|TRBV27
CASRPIQGDEQYF
TGTGCCAGCAGACCGATTCAGGGGGACGAGCAGTACTTC
>NA|NA|TRBJ1-2|TRBV10-1
CASSPREPYGYTF
TGCGCCAGCAGTCCCCGGGAGCCGTATGGCTACACCTTC
>NA|NA|TRBJ1-2|TRBV27
CASSSVTANYGYTF
TGTGCCAGCAGCAGCGTGACAGCTAACTATGGCTACACCTTC
>NA|NA|TRBJ2-3|TRBV9
CASSITSTDTQYF
TGTGCCAGCAGCATTACTAGCACAGATACGCAGTATTTT
>NA|NA|TRBJ2-2|TRBV11-1
CASSCSEGSGELFF
TGTGCCAGCAGCTGTAGCGAAGGGTCCGGGGAGCTGTTTTTT
>NA|NA|TRBJ1-1|TRBV11-3
CASSLGAAGQNTEAFF
TGTGCCAGCAGCTTAGGCGCGGCAGGACAGAACACTGAAGCTTTCTTT
>NA|TRBD1|TRBJ1-1|TRBV7-9
CASSPSGTGGRNTEAFF
TGTGCCAGCAGCCCTTCCGGGACAGGGGGCAGGAACACTGAAGCTTTCTTT
>once|NA|TRBJ2-3|TRBV29-1
CSAPTRSTDTQYF
TGCAGCGCCCCGACACGGAGCACAGATACGCAGTATTTT
>NA|NA|TRBJ1-3|TRBV15
CATSSPFGNTIYF
TGTGCCACCAGCAGTCCCTTTGGAAACACCATATATTTT
>many|TRBD1|TRBJ2-1|TRBV10-2
CASKPGSGQYNEQFF
TGCGCCAGCAAACCTGGCTCGGGACAGTACAATGAGCAGTTCTTC
>NA|TRBD2|TRBJ2-3|TRBV6-5
CASRVGGRTDTQYF
TGTGCCAGCAGGGTGGGGGGGAGGACAGATACGCAGTATTTT
>NA|NA|TRBJ1-4|TRBV7-9
CASSSYRVNRATNEKLFF
TGTGCCAGCAGCTCCTATAGGGTTAACAGGGCAACTAATGAAAAACTGTTTTTT
>NA|TRBD2|TRBJ2-3|TRBV28
CASSSPSGGTDTQYF
TGTGCCAGCAGTTCTCCTAGCGGAGGCACAGATACGCAGTATTTT
>once|TRBD2|TRBJ2-2|TRBV2
CASSEIIVAGGNTGELFF
TGTGCCAGCAGTGAAATAATAGTAGCGGGAGGTAACACCGGGGAGCTGTTTTTT
>NA|TRBD2|TRBJ2-1|TRBV4-3
CASSQGPQLAGENNEQFF
TGCGCCAGCAGCCAGGGGCCTCAGCTAGCGGGGGAAAACAATGAGCAGTTCTTC
>NA|NA|TRBJ2-6|TRBV5-1
CASSARQSSGANVLTF
TGCGCCAGCAGCGCCAGACAGAGCTCTGGGGCCAACGTCCTGACTTTC
>once|NA|TRBJ1-5|TRBV6-2/TRBV6-3
CASSHNAGQPQHF
TGTGCCAGCAGTCATAACGCGGGTCAGCCCCAGCATTTT
>few|NA|TRBJ2-3|TRBV6-6
CASSLRRTDTQYF
TGTGCCAGCAGTCTGCGGCGCACAGATACGCAGTATTTT
>once|NA|TRBJ1-1|TRBV7-6
CASSLGGGTEAFF
TGTGCCAGCAGCTTAGGAGGTGGGACTGAAGCTTTCTTT
>NA|TRBD1|TRBJ1-5|TRBV5-5
CASSLGTGTLNQPQHF
TGTGCCAGCAGCTTGGGGACAGGGACCTTGAATCAGCCCCAGCATTTT
>NA|TRBD1|TRBJ1-2|TRBV7-2
CASSPIGQGGYGYTF
TGTGCCAGCAGCCCGATAGGACAGGGCGGCTATGGCTACACCTTC
>few|NA|TRBJ1-2|TRBV6-6
CASSPKTGLRYTF
TGTGCCAGCAGTCCCAAAACTGGACTGCGCTACACCTTC
>once|NA|TRBJ2-1|TRBV20-1
CSAEYLAEQFF
TGCAGTGCCGAATACCTGGCTGAGCAGTTCTTC
>once|NA|TRBJ1-5|TRBV30
CAWSTRGGQPQHF
TGTGCCTGGAGTACGAGGGGAGGGCAGCCCCAGCATTTT
>NA|NA|TRBJ2-3|TRBV13
CASSPIADTQYF
TGTGCCAGCAGCCCAATAGCGGATACGCAGTATTTT
>NA|NA|TRBJ1-2|TRBV6-1
CASSDWSGDGYTF
TGTGCCAGCAGTGATTGGTCGGGGGATGGCTACACCTTC
>NA|TRBD1|TRBJ1-5|TRBV16
CASSPRTGAANQPQHF
TGTGCCAGCAGCCCAAGGACAGGGGCCGCTAATCAGCCCCAGCATTTT
>NA|TRBD1|TRBJ1-4|TRBV4-1
CASSIGTANEKLFF
TGCGCCAGCAGCATCGGGACAGCTAATGAAAAACTGTTTTTT